Each of the 10 T cell receptor beta chains below was sequenced from the same sample in a study of blood T cell repertoires in COVID-19. The data were produced by immunoSEQ multiplex PCR, yet TCRdb's version contains in-frame clones alone and is incomplete. Among roughly 150,000 clones, around nine tenths were seen once, and the ten largest hold under 7%. The specimen sequenced was peripheral blood. The receptor source for this set is a human donor in a cohort sampled during active COVID-19.

The chain couples TRBV10-2 to TRBJ2-3; TRBD2 might be the D (6 bases). V was pared by 3 bases and J by 3 bases, with 16 bases between. The CDR3 length is 16 residues. Germline V lookup: CDR1 WSHSY, CDR2 SAAADI. This chain's CDR3 is CASSDPERVRTDTQYF. For the CDR3, the DNA is TGCGCCAGCAGTGATCCTGAGCGGGTTAGGACAGATACGCAGTATTTT.

This chain links TRBV19 with TRBJ1-1, with no clear D. CDR3 size: 15 residues. Germline V gene lookup returns CDR1 LNHDA and CDR2 SQIVND (reference sequence). V shed 0 bases and J shed 0 bases, with 8 bases lying between them. The CDR3, as DNA: TGTGCCAGTAGTATAGACGGGAAAGTGAACACTGAAGCTTTCTTT. It translates to CASSIDGKVNTEAFF.

This sequence joins TRBV5-4 and TRBJ2-5; TRBD2 is a possible D gene (6 bases). The CDR3 loop spans 12 amino acids. Germline CDR1 and CDR2: SGHNT and YYREEE (reference sequence). Trimming pared 3 bases from V and 5 bases from J, leaving 8 bases between. Here the CDR3 reads CASSSGLETQYF. The CDR3 bases are TGTGCCAGCAGCTCGGGACTGGAGACCCAGTACTTC.

The CDR3 DNA sequence: TGTGCCTGGAGTGACCGGGGGAACTATGGCTACACCTTC. The encoded protein is CAWSDRGNYGYTF. This chain uses TRBV30 with TRBJ1-2; tentatively, D is TRBD1 (5 bases). The germline V and J ends were trimmed by 1 base and 2 bases, with 8 bases remaining between them. The CDR3 totals 13 residues. The germline gives CDR1 GTSNPN, CDR2 SVGIG (reference sequence).

The chain is built from TRBV28 and TRBJ2-5; 8 nucleotides line up with TRBD1. This CDR3 spans 15 amino acids. Per germline, CDR1 MDHEN and CDR2 SYDVKM. V shed 3 bases, J shed 5 bases, and the junction held 8 bases outside the gene matches. The CDR3 coding sequence is TGTGCCAGCAGTTTGGGTACAGGGGGGAGGGAGACCCAGTACTTC. Encoded protein: CASSLGTGGRETQYF.

This sequence joins TRBV6-5 and TRBJ1-1; unclear D gene. V was clipped by 5 bases and J by 0 bases, with 7 bases between them. Per germline, CDR1 MNHEY and CDR2 SVGAGI. The length of the CDR3 is 13 residues. The CDR3 loop is CASSNLLNTEAFF. CDR3 DNA sequence: TGTGCCAGCAGTAATCTTTTGAACACTGAAGCTTTCTTT.

The chain has TRBV9 and TRBJ2-1; 11 bases are shared with TRBD2. CDR1 SGDLS and CDR2 YYNGEE come from the germline V gene. V gave up 0 bases and J gave up 0 bases; unmatched junction bases: 5. The CDR3 totals 18 residues. The CDR3 spells CASSVGSGGASSYNEQFF. The CDR3 coding sequence is TGTGCCAGCAGCGTAGGTAGCGGGGGGGCGAGCTCCTACAATGAGCAGTTCTTC.

CDR3 DNA: TGTGCCAGCAGCTTTCGGACAGGGGGCGCGAATGAGCAGTACTTC. Its translation: CASSFRTGGANEQYF. The rearrangement uses TRBV13 and TRBJ2-7; 11 nucleotides line up with TRBD1. Germline V lookup: CDR1 PRHDT, CDR2 FYEKMQ (reference sequence). The CDR3 totals 15 residues. V gave up 3 bases and J gave up 7 bases; unmatched junction bases: 8.

The chain's CDR3 is CASSPLGGGRYNEQFF. CDR3 bases: TGTGCCAGCAGCCCGCTTGGGGGGGGCCGATACAATGAGCAGTTCTTC. V gene TRBV3-1 (or the pseudogene TRBV3-2) combines with J gene TRBJ2-1; D might be TRBD2 (7 bases). The ends were cut back, 4 bases at V and 4 bases at J, with 17 bases in the middle. This CDR3 contains 16 residues. Germline-derived CDR1 and CDR2 are LGHDT and YNNKEL (reference sequence).

The sample holds one count of this clone. V is TRBV27 and J is TRBJ2-1; TRBD2 matches at 13 bases. CDR3 length: 14 amino acids. The germline V gene has CDR1 MNHEY and CDR2 SMNVEV (reference sequence). The trim removed 5 bases at V and 8 bases at J, leaving 3 bases unmatched. The CDR3 bases are TGTGCCAGCAGTACTAGCGGGAGGGAGTATGAGCAGTTCTTC. Protein product: CASSTSGREYEQFF.